This record looks at one TCR beta chain sequence and its context. TCRdb recomputed calls from the 5' RACE reads with MiXCR, one row per CDR3 protein. The repertoire includes fewer than 350,000 distinct CDR3 sequences, roughly 11% of them detected once, and around 10% sits in the top ten. This sample stems from a study of CD8 T cells in ankylosing spondylitis. This TCR was recovered from a female donor with ankylosing spondylitis or in good health (not recorded which). Sample: blood, either unsorted or a sorted T cell fraction (not recorded which).

CDR3 bases: TGTGCCAGCAGGGGACTAGCGGGATCCCCCTGGGATGAGCAGTTCTTC. This sequence encodes CASRGLAGSPWDEQFF. The chain combines TRBV6-1 with TRBJ2-1; 13 bases are a match to TRBD2. V lost 6 bases, J lost 8 bases, and 10 bases stayed unmatched. This CDR3 region has 16 residues. Germline V gene sequence: CDR1 MNHNS, CDR2 SASEGT.